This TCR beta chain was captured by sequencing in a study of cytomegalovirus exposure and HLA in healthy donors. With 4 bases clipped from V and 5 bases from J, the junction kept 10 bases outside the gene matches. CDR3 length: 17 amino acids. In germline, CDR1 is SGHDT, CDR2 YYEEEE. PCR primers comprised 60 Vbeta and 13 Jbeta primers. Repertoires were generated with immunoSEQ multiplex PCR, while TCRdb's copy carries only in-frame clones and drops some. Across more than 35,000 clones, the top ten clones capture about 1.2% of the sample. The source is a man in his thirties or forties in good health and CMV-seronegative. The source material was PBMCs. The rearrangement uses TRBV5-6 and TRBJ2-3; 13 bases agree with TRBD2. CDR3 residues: CASSSLTGTSGIDTQYF. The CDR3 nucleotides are TGTGCCAGCAGCAGCCTCACCGGGACTAGCGGGATAGATACGCAGTATTTT.